A selection of T cell receptor beta chains follows, all from one sample in a study of shared clonotypes between healthy human individuals. Measured with immunoSEQ multiplex PCR; TCRdb has only the in-frame clones, and not every one. Of around 1.1 million clones listed, around three quarters were seen once; the top ten hold around 0.61%. The sample consisted of memory CD4+ T cells from PBMCs. The receptors here all came from a man between 18 and 29 years old in good health. Some clones in this sample may be carry-over from other donors' samples. Each CDR3 is given with its conserved first and last residue. The D gene is left open where the match is weak. Not every row has a clone size; where given, it reads once, few, many or a size class.

CDR3,DNA,D,size,V,J
CAISESSGTNEQFF,TGTGCCATCAGTGAGTCATCGGGGACCAATGAGCAGTTCTTC,-,-,TRBV10-3,TRBJ2-1
CASSLTPGNTGELFF,TGTGCCAGCAGCTTAACGCCTGGCAACACCGGGGAGCTGTTTTTT,-,-,TRBV7-3,TRBJ2-2
CASSPSGGSIYGYTF,TGTGCCAGCAGCCCATCAGGGGGATCGATCTATGGCTACACCTTC,TRBD1,-,TRBV5-5,TRBJ1-2
CASSRLAGADEQYF,TGCGCCAGCAGCAGACTAGCGGGAGCGGACGAGCAGTACTTC,TRBD2,-,TRBV5-1,TRBJ2-7
CASSLVHLAGVEQFF,TGTGCCAGCAGCTTAGTCCATCTAGCGGGAGTTGAGCAGTTCTTC,TRBD2,-,TRBV7-2,TRBJ2-1
CASSFGGYSGNTIYF,TGTGCCAGCAGTTTTGGCGGATACTCTGGAAACACCATATATTTT,-,-,TRBV28,TRBJ1-3
CASSLGLVQAYEQYF,TGCGCCAGCAGCTTGGGTCTAGTCCAAGCCTACGAGCAGTACTTC,-,-,TRBV5-1,TRBJ2-7
CASSLVGLGANVLTF,TGTGCCAGCAGTTTAGTGGGTCTGGGGGCCAACGTCCTGACTTTC,-,-,TRBV28,TRBJ2-6
CASSEHRGPGELFF,TGTGCCAGCAGCGAACACAGGGGGCCCGGGGAGCTGTTTTTT,TRBD1,-,TRBV7-2,TRBJ2-2
CASSLAMTGVVTGELFF,TGCGCCAGCAGCTTGGCCATGACAGGGGTGGTCACCGGGGAGCTGTTTTTT,TRBD1,-,TRBV5-1,TRBJ2-2
CASSNDRGNTEAFF,TGTGCCAGCAGCAACGACAGGGGAAACACTGAAGCTTTCTTT,TRBD1,-,TRBV2,TRBJ1-1
CASKPDRDSGNTIYF,TGTGCCAGCAAACCGGACAGGGACTCTGGAAACACCATATATTTT,TRBD1,-,TRBV2,TRBJ1-3
CASRTGGASGELFF,TGTGCCAGCAGAACAGGGGGAGCCTCCGGGGAGCTGTTTTTT,TRBD1,few,TRBV5-4,TRBJ2-2
CAWSGLGRGTDTQYF,TGTGCCTGGAGTGGGTTAGGGCGGGGCACAGATACGCAGTATTTT,-,-,TRBV30,TRBJ2-3
CASRREKLFF,TGTGCCAGCAGGCGGGAAAAACTGTTTTTT,-,-,TRBV6-1,TRBJ1-4
CASSVGATGSFNYGYTF,TGTGCCAGCAGCGTAGGGGCGACAGGAAGTTTCAACTATGGCTACACCTTC,-,-,TRBV9,TRBJ1-2
CASKPGQCGYGHTF,TGTGCCAGCAAACCGGGACAGTGTGGCTATGGCCACACCTTC,TRBD1,-,TRBV6-4,TRBJ1-2
CASSLAPSGTGELFF,TGCGCCAGCAGCTTGGCCCCCTCCGGCACCGGGGAGCTGTTTTTT,-,-,TRBV5-1,TRBJ2-2